Below, one T cell receptor beta chain is given with its context. Its antigen is not yet known. Base qualities are missing; no much larger clone stands one base away. In the same sample, other DNA sequences code for this CDR3. The time point label here, explained by the study, means: blood 4 weeks post-SBRT, at nephrectomy. The treatment or condition label corresponds to: 15 Gy SBRT to primary tumor, nephrectomy 4 weeks later. Samples came from a clinical trial, in which primary renal cell carcinomas received 15 Gy stereotactic body radiation therapy followed by nephrectomy 4 weeks later. Serial peripheral blood from radiation-treated patients was sampled at baseline, 2 weeks and 4 weeks after SBRT to track tumor-enriched clonotypes. Renal cell carcinoma with clear cell pathology was present in all patients. Genomic DNA for TCR sequencing was prepared using the QIAamp DNA Blood Mini Kit (Qiagen). The analyses included just those samples that passed every quality control check.

The CDR3 runs 13 amino acids, cysteine and phenylalanine included. CDR3 DNA only is kept here, 39 bases in frame from base 1. CDR1 and CDR2 are drawn from the germline V gene: MGHRA, YSYEKL. At the junction V is shortened by 3 bases and J by 5 bases, with 10 bases in between. The immunoSEQ kit was used, according to the manufacturer's recommendations, to generate TCR beta libraries from genomic DNA. For library preparation, a first multiplex PCR was performed with proprietary primers, followed by a second PCR in which unique barcodes were added, and bead cleanups were performed after each round. Each sample batch included a kit-provided positive control reaction and a negative control reaction. The final libraries underwent checking on an Agilent 4200 TapeStation D1000 ScreenTape, volumetric pooling, and quantification by qPCR. Sequencing was performed on an Illumina NextSeq500 with a MidOutput 150-cycle cartridge, and 156 Read1 and 15 Index1 cycles were run with kit custom primers. The pooled library was loaded at 0.95 to 1 pM with around 20% PhiX control spiked in. Per the authors' processing: Vendor-processed data were analyzed in R, and a clonotype was defined as all T cells sharing the same CDR3 nucleotide sequence. In the clone abundance analyses, frequencies in each sample were normalized to that sample's 10,000 most abundant clones. Public T cell clones, which averaged fewer than five per sample, were removed prior to analysis. An abundance difference of at least 32-fold between compartments was the criterion for calling clonotypes tumor-enriched or baseline blood-enriched. A beta-binomial differential abundance model was applied to find clonotypes that expanded or contracted between blood time points. Tumor-blood repertoire similarity was measured with the Baroni-Urbani and Buser coefficient, and groups were compared using two-tailed Wilcoxon tests in R. TCRdb stores this immuneACCESS table with in-frame sequences only. Part of the clones is absent; in the studies checked, under half of the shortfall reflects unresolved V genes, and no reason is known for the rest. V and J calls plus clone size are reproduced from that table; the DNA served to infer D and trimming. Across this sample there are roughly 100,000 clones, with 65% to 90% seen only once. 7.2% of the sample is in the top ten clones.

These data originate in a study of radiation and T cells in renal cell carcinoma (TCRdb year 2020). About the investigation overall: A total of 50 to 55 samples underwent TCR beta sequencing, made up of 25 or so tumors and about 27 peripheral blood samples. The final blood draw was performed at 4 weeks after radiation, at the same time as nephrectomy. Across all 50 or so samples, 3.5 million to 4.5 million unique CDR3 nucleotide sequences encoding over 2.5 million unique CDR3 amino acid sequences were identified. Findings and caveats that apply to the study as a whole: No pretreatment tumor biopsies were available, so the baseline intratumoral presence of clonotypes could not be determined. Effects of radiation dose or scheduling on the TCR repertoire could not be addressed with the single-armed trial design. Top tumor clonotypes rose in blood from baseline to 2 weeks post-radiation, then contracted by 4 weeks, suggesting transient expansion of tumor-resident clones. Changes in the blood repertoire were not tracked past 4 weeks after treatment.

The sequenced sample was blood, obtained from a patient whose treatment included radiotherapy and nephrectomy. The sequence came from a man in his sixties with renal cell carcinoma. The sequence is built from TRBV4-1 and TRBJ2-5; tentative D gene TRBD2, with 6 bases matching. CDR3 loop: CASSQGGGETQYF. The DNA sequence is given as TGCGCCAGCAGCCAGGGGGGAGGTGAGACCCAGTACTTC.